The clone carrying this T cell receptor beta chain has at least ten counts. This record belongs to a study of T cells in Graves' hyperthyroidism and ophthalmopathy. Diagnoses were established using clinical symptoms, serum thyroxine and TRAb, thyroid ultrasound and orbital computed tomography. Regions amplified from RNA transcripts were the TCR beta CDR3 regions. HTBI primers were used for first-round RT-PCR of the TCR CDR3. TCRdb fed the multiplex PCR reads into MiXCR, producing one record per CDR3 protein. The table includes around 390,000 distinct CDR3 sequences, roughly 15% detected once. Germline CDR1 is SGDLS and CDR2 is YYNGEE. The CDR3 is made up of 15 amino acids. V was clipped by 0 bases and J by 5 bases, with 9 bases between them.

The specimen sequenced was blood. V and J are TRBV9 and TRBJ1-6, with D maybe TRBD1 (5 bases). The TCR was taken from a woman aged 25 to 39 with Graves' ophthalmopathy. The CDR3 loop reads CASSVVDTDNSPLHF. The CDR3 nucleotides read TGTGCCAGCAGCGTAGTGGACACCGATAATTCACCCCTCCACTTT.